This T cell receptor (beta chain) was recorded in a study of identical twins. Points from the study as a whole: In zero-insertion analyses, partial confounding could arise from invariant MAIT and iNKT cells. Memory repertoires showed no such pattern, whereas abundant cord blood beta clonotypes carried fewer insertions. In drawing conclusions, the study used cross-sectional statistical analysis and did not follow the same donors.

Template switching added a universal primer binding site, and final cDNA carried unique molecular identifiers. TCRdb redid the calling of the 5' RACE reads with MiXCR, one entry per CDR3 protein. Counted here are 400,000 to 500,000 distinct CDR3 sequences, 15% to 20% occurring once; the ten biggest clones make up around 12%. This clonotype was counted ten times or more. The antigen remains undetermined. This CDR3 spans 14 amino acids. CDR1 and CDR2 (germline): SGHKS, YYEKEE (reference sequence). V was cut by 4 bases and J by 6 bases, with 15 bases left in between. This rearrangement joins TRBV5-5 to TRBJ2-3; D perhaps matches TRBD1 (6 bases). The receptor was derived from a man over 45 in good health. Sequenced material: naive T cells sorted from blood. The CDR3, as DNA: TGTGCCAGCAGCCCCGCGGTGGGGGCCGATACGCAGTATTTT. This translates into CASSPAVGADTQYF.